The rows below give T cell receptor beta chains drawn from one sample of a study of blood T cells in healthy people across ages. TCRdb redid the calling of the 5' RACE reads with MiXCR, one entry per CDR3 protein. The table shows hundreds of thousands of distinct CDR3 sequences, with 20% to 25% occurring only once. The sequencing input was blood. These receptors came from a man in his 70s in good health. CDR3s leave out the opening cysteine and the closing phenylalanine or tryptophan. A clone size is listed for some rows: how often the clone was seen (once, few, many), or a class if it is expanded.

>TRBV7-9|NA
ASSPWTATNEKLF
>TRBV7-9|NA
ASSFLSGSVDTQY
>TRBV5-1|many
ASSLGQTNTEAF
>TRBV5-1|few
ASSPSGSLLSYEQY
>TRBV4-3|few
ASSQGTASSYEQY
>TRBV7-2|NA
ANSLVRGAGYT
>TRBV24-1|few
ATSDLSSGSNEQF
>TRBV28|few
ASRRASGEQY
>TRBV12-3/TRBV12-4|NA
ASSLAGQSNSPLH
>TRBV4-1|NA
ASSQATSGRADTQY
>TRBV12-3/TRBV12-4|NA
ASSVQVQGYGYGYT
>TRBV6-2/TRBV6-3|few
ASRGAGSHNEQF
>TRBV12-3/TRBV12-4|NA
ASSPSGALYEQY
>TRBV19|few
ASSILLTPYEQY
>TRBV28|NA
ASTLRAGNPYNEQF
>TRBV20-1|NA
SARDSQTDEQY
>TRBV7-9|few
ASRPGPRVIGELF
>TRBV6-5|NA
ASSYSKRAGASVLT
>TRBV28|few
ASSHVDTSYEQY
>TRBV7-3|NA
ASSLTGTGTNTGELF
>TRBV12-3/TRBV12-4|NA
ASSLSSGGLGIQY
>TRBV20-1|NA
SARDTASAYTGELF
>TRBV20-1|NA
SARDLMNTEAF
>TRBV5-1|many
ASSLGGSGSLRYQETQY
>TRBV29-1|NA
SVESLGYGYT
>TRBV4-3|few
ASSQGGGPGQGSTDTQY
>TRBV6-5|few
ASRPSGRVTGELF
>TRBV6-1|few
ASSELAGSRVGEQF
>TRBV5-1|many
ASSLEQETQY
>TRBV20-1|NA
SAAGLAGRNEQF
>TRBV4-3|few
ASSQVEYQETQY
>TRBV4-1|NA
ASSQETSGSGETQY
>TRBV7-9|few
ASRKSSGMMED
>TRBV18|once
ASSPSTGIQETQY
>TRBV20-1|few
SASSQDSQF
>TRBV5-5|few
ASSLVGGASNQPQH
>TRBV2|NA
ASSGQTRSEQY
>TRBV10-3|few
AISGRNLGEQF
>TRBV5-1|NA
ASSLPTGGSSGYT
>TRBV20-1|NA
SAVQGTFSNQPQH
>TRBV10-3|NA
AIRAPGPATQY
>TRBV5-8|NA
ASSLGFPGDYI
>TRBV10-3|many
ATARAGEAFEQF
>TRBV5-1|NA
ASSPGQGARSYEQY
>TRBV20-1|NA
SASRQTGRPTEAF
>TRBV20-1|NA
SASGLAGTYEQY
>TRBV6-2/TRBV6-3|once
ASSYPPGYLSYNEQF
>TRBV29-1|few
SASRDPANYGYT
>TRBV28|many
ASSLSPTETQY
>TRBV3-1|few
ASSQGTEGIDEQY
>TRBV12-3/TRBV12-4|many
ASSLALRDYGYT
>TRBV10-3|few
AISESKGSYEQY
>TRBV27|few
ASRRTSGNTIY
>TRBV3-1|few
ASSQELSGRAYEQY
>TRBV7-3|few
ASSLAGGALGNEQF
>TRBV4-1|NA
ASSQEAGDTGELF
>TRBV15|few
ATSRVASGRDTQY
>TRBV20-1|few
SALDIAGVGHEQF
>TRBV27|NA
ASSLSGAGEGPLEQ